The 26 T cell receptor beta chains reported below all come from one sample, sequenced in a study of blood T cell repertoires in COVID-19. Method: immunoSEQ multiplex PCR; TCRdb's copy keeps in-frame clones and lacks some. The sample holds around 460,000 clones, around 90% seen once. Sequencing was carried out using peripheral blood. The receptors shown here come from a young man with COVID-19, enrolled during active disease.

The rearrangement uses TRBV5-1 and TRBJ2-1, with TRBD2 matching 12 bases. Germline V gene sequence: CDR1 SGHRS, CDR2 YFSETQ. J was trimmed by 5 bases and V by 0 bases; bases with no gene match: 6. This CDR3 has 17 amino acids. CDR3 sequence reads: CASSLAGRTSGNNEQFF. The CDR3 DNA reads as TGCGCCAGCAGCTTGGCCGGCAGGACTAGCGGGAACAATGAGCAGTTCTTC.

The V gene is TRBV13, the J gene TRBJ2-1, with D perhaps matching TRBD1 (6 bases). CDR1 PRHDT and CDR2 FYEKMQ come from the germline V gene (reference sequence). The CDR3 has 16 residues. V lost 0 bases and J lost 7, with 16 bases in between. The CDR3 loop reads CASSLGENRDRNEQFF. As DNA, the CDR3 is TGTGCCAGCAGCTTAGGGGAGAACAGGGATCGGAATGAGCAGTTCTTC.

The V and J genes are TRBV7-3 and TRBJ2-2, with a tentative D call TRBD2 (6 bases). Trimming removed 5 bases at V and 3 bases at J, with 13 bases between. CDR3 length: 15 residues. CDR1 SGHTA and CDR2 FQGTGA come from the germline V gene. CDR3 loop: CASSRVGGDTGELFF. CDR3 in DNA: TGTGCCAGCAGCCGGGTGGGCGGGGACACCGGGGAGCTGTTTTTT.

The CDR3 here is CASSQQTGNEKLFF. The CDR3 DNA is TGTGCCAGCAGCCAACAGACAGGGAATGAAAAACTGTTTTTT. This rearrangement joins TRBV3-1 (or the pseudogene TRBV3-2) to TRBJ1-4; 7 bases fit TRBD1. J gave up 5 bases and V 2 bases, and 2 bases lay outside the gene matches. In germline, CDR1 is LGHDT, CDR2 YNNKEL (reference sequence). The CDR3 spans 14 residues.

Worth noting for this clone: At one end, the junction sequence differs from germline, possibly due to a read error. CDR3 bases: TGTGCTAGCAGCCCGAGGATGGGAGATACGCAGTATTTT. It codes for CASSPRMGDTQYF. This chain links TRBV7-7 with TRBJ2-3; D not resolved. This CDR3 region has 13 residues. In germline, CDR1 is SSHAT, CDR2 FNYEAQ (reference sequence).

This chain connects TRBV10-2 to TRBJ2-3; 10 bases map to TRBD1. Germline assignment: CDR1 WSHSY and CDR2 SAAADI. J was trimmed by 2 bases and V by 8 bases; bases with no gene match: 4. The CDR3 spans 14 residues. The CDR3 here is CASRDRGFTDTQYF. CDR3 sequence (DNA): TGCGCCAGCCGGGACAGGGGATTCACAGATACGCAGTATTTT.

The chain joins TRBV14 to TRBJ2-1, with 8 nucleotides matching TRBD2. V gave up 3 bases and J gave up 6 bases; unmatched junction bases: 7. This CDR3 has 15 residues. Germline lookup yields CDR1 SGHDN and CDR2 FVKESK. The DNA for the CDR3 is TGTGCCAGCAGCCAGGGACTAGGCCCCCGCAATGAGCAGTTCTTC. This translates into CASSQGLGPRNEQFF.

CDR3 sequence (DNA): TGTGCCAGCAGTTTGGCCAAAAAAGAGACCCAGTACTTC. It yields the protein CASSLAKKETQYF. The rearrangement joins TRBV12-3 or TRBV12-4 to TRBJ2-5; no clear D. V was trimmed by 3 bases and J by 3 bases, leaving 8 bases between them. This CDR3 is built from 13 residues.

This chain uses TRBV11-2 with TRBJ2-5; TRBD2 matches at 9 bases. The junction had 11 bases not matched to a gene; V was cut back by 5 bases and J by 4 bases. Germline values: CDR1 SGHAT, CDR2 FQNNGV. This CDR3 contains 16 residues. CDR3: CASSRRRLAERETQYF. CDR3 nucleotide sequence: TGTGCCAGCAGCCGGCGGAGACTAGCGGAGAGAGAGACCCAGTACTTC.

V is TRBV6-6 and J is TRBJ2-7; a possible D gene is TRBD2 (6 bases). CDR3 length: 16 amino acids. CDR1 MNHNY and CDR2 SVGAGI come from the germline V gene (reference sequence). V gave up 0 bases and J gave up 3 bases, with 15 bases separating them. The CDR3 nucleotides read TGTGCCAGCAGTTACTCTGGCGGGAAGGTCCACTACGAGCAGTACTTC. It yields the protein CASSYSGGKVHYEQYF.

The chain couples TRBV5-1 to TRBJ2-7; 9 bases align to TRBD1. Germline CDR1 reads SGHRS; CDR2 reads YFSETQ. With 3 bases clipped from V and 3 bases from J, the junction kept 16 bases outside the gene matches. There are 18 residues in the CDR3. Here the CDR3 reads CASSWEVPLGQGGYEQYF. The CDR3 DNA follows: TGCGCCAGCAGCTGGGAGGTACCGTTGGGACAGGGAGGCTACGAGCAGTACTTC.

The gene calls are TRBV3-1 (or the pseudogene TRBV3-2) and TRBJ2-3; D is unresolved. The V end was cut by 3 bases, the J end by 0 bases, with 16 bases between. This CDR3 spans 17 amino acids. From germline, CDR1 is LGHDT and CDR2 YNNKEL (reference sequence). CDR3 sequence reads: CASSQRSTLPSTDTQYF. Here the CDR3 DNA reads TGTGCCAGCAGCCAGCGGTCCACACTACCTAGCACAGATACGCAGTATTTT.

This chain uses TRBV12-5 with TRBJ2-1, with D possibly matching TRBD2 (6 bases). The CDR3 has 16 residues. CDR1 and CDR2 (germline): LGHNT, FRNRAP. V was trimmed by 0 bases and J by 9 bases, leaving 18 bases between them. The CDR3 DNA follows: TGTGCTAGTGGTTTGGTACTCGGGAGTAGCGCCACTGAGCAGTTCTTC. Translating gives CASGLVLGSSATEQFF. Together with reference TRBV12-5 and TRBJ2-1, the CDR3 gives the full variable domain: DARVTQTPRHKVTEMGQEVTMRCQPILGHNTVFWYRQTMMQGLELLAYFRNRAPLDDSGMPKDRFSAEMPDATLATLKIQPSEPRDSAVYFCASGLVLGSSATEQFFGPGTRLTVL.

This chain connects TRBV6-4 to TRBJ2-7; D is uncertain. Germline V gives CDR1 MRHNA, CDR2 SNTAGT. This CDR3 region has 11 residues. V was pared by 2 bases and J by 3 bases, with 2 bases between. The CDR3, as DNA: TGTGCCAGCAGTGACCACTACGAGCAGTACTTC. The encoded protein is CASSDHYEQYF.

The V and J genes are TRBV11-2 and TRBJ2-5; a possible D gene is TRBD2 (6 bases). Trimming took off 7 bases at V and 7 bases at J, with 19 bases between the two ends. The germline gives CDR1 SGHAT, CDR2 FQNNGV. CDR3 length equals 14 residues. The CDR3 spells CASTPVDYRATQYF. CDR3 sequence (DNA): TGTGCCAGCACTCCAGTGGACTACCGGGCGACCCAGTACTTC.

V and J are TRBV10-3 and TRBJ2-5; TRBD2 aligns across 8 bases. Trimming at V came to 5 bases and at J to 2 bases, leaving 4 bases not matched to a gene. CDR3 length: 14 residues. Germline V gene lookup returns CDR1 ENHRY and CDR2 SYGVKD. The CDR3 DNA reads TGTGCCATCAGTAATAGCGGGGCACAAGAGACCCAGTACTTC. It is translated as CAISNSGAQETQYF.

This chain uses TRBV7-8 with TRBJ2-1; a possible D gene is TRBD2 (6 bases). V lost 5 bases, J lost 0 bases, and 14 bases lay in between. CDR3 size: 16 residues. Germline CDR1 reads SGHVS; CDR2 reads FQNEAQ. CDR3 sequence: CASSEPSVNSYNEQFF. Here the CDR3 DNA reads TGTGCCAGCAGCGAACCTAGCGTAAACTCCTACAATGAGCAGTTCTTC.

The chain links TRBV20-1 to TRBJ2-1, with D uncertain. V was shortened by 0 bases and J by 7 bases, with 4 bases between the two germline ends. The CDR3 is 11 amino acids. Germline V gene data show CDR1 as DFQATT and CDR2 as SNEGSKA (reference sequence). As DNA, the CDR3 is TGCAGTGCTAGAGATGCGAATGAGCAGTTCTTC. Residues: CSARDANEQFF.

V and J are TRBV7-7 and TRBJ2-4; 7 bases are shared with TRBD1. Germline V gives CDR1 SSHAT, CDR2 FNYEAQ (reference sequence). The V gene end was trimmed by 5 bases and the J gene end by 3 bases; junction bases not matched to a gene: 7. The CDR3 is 15 amino acids. CDR3 DNA sequence: TGTGCCAGCAGCCCAACAGGGGACCTCAAAAACATTCAGTACTTC. This encodes CASSPTGDLKNIQYF.

This rearrangement joins TRBV5-4 to TRBJ2-3; 8 nucleotides match TRBD2. The junction had 8 bases not matched to a gene; V was cut back by 3 bases and J by 2 bases. The CDR3 runs 16 residues. Germline CDR1 and CDR2: SGHNT and YYREEE (reference sequence). CDR3 sequence (DNA): TGTGCCAGCAGCTCGATAGCGGGGCCGTCCACAGATACGCAGTATTTT. Residues: CASSSIAGPSTDTQYF.

The J gene is TRBJ1-6, the V gene TRBV6-1; 8 nucleotides line up with TRBD1. After removal of 3 bases from V and 7 bases from J, the junction contained 2 bases not matched to a gene. CDR3 length: 14 amino acids. The V gene's germline CDR1 is MNHNS and CDR2 SASEGT. The CDR3 bases are TGTGCCAGCAGTGAGAGGGACAGGAATTCACCCCTCCACTTT. This encodes CASSERDRNSPLHF.

The chain joins TRBV7-2 to TRBJ2-7; TRBD2 matches at 9 bases. CDR3 size: 15 residues. Germline CDR1 and CDR2: SGHTA and FQGNSA. The ends lost 3 bases at V and 2 bases at J; junction bases unmatched: 5. CDR3 in amino acids: CASSFASGEPYEQYF. The CDR3 nucleotides read TGTGCCAGCAGCTTCGCTAGCGGGGAACCCTACGAGCAGTACTTC.

The chain couples TRBV6-2 or TRBV6-3 to TRBJ2-5; 13 nucleotides align to TRBD2. Germline V gene lookup returns CDR1 MNHEY and CDR2 SVGEGT. V lost 6 bases to trimming and J lost 7 bases; unmatched junction nucleotides: 8. The CDR3 runs to 15 residues. The CDR3, as DNA: TGTGCCAGCAGCCCCGGACTAGCGGGAGTGGGGACCCAGTACTTC. This encodes CASSPGLAGVGTQYF.

The rearrangement joins TRBV5-4 to TRBJ2-5; 15 nucleotides line up with TRBD2. The germline V gene has CDR1 SGHNT and CDR2 YYREEE (reference sequence). V lost 4 bases and J lost 4; bases outside the gene matches: 5. The CDR3 is 16 amino acids. The CDR3 DNA reads TGTGCCAGCAGCCCCTGGACTAGCGGGGGGGTAGAGACCCAGTACTTC. This encodes CASSPWTSGGVETQYF.

This sequence joins TRBV5-5 and TRBJ2-1, with 11 bases aligning to TRBD2. Germline CDR1 reads SGHKS; CDR2 reads YYEKEE (reference sequence). Germline trimming cut 4 bases from V and 0 bases from J; bases unmatched to any gene: 15. This CDR3 region has 20 residues. The CDR3 loop is CASSPRLAGFQTGSYNEQFF. The DNA of the CDR3 is TGTGCCAGCAGCCCCAGACTAGCGGGGTTCCAAACAGGCTCCTACAATGAGCAGTTCTTC.

This sequence joins TRBV5-1 and TRBJ1-2; no firm D call. The length of the CDR3 is 15 residues. CDR1 and CDR2 from the germline V gene are SGHRS and YFSETQ. V lost 5 bases, J lost 0 bases, and 14 bases lay in between. The CDR3 DNA follows: TGCGCCAGCAGGGCCACAGAGAACGCTAACTATGGCTACACCTTC. This translates into CASRATENANYGYTF.